A selection of T cell receptor beta chains follows, all from one sample in a study of CD8 T cells in ankylosing spondylitis. TCRdb passed the 5' RACE reads through MiXCR, listing each CDR3 protein once. Among roughly 260,000 distinct CDR3 sequences, about 20% were seen once, and the ten largest hold 7.5% to 9.5%. The sample was blood, either unsorted or a sorted T cell fraction (not recorded which). These receptors were taken from a male donor with ankylosing spondylitis or in good health (not recorded which). Each CDR3 is given with its conserved first and last residue. The order of the fields is clone size, D gene, CDR3 length, V gene, J gene, CDR3 protein, CDR3 DNA. D genes are given only for firm matches. Clone size appears in some rows only: once, few, many, or a class for an expanded clone.

clone size: many
D gene: .
CDR3 length: 13
V gene: TRBV12-3/TRBV12-4
J gene: TRBJ2-5
CDR3 protein: CASSWDHQETQYF
CDR3 DNA: TGTGCCAGCAGTTGGGACCACCAAGAGACCCAGTACTTC

clone size: few
D gene: TRBD1
CDR3 length: 13
V gene: TRBV6-4
J gene: TRBJ2-4
CDR3 protein: CASLTTGVNIQYF
CDR3 DNA: TGTGCCAGCCTTACCACAGGGGTAAACATTCAGTACTTC

clone size: few
D gene: TRBD2
CDR3 length: 16
V gene: TRBV20-1
J gene: TRBJ2-2
CDR3 protein: CSASRLAGGVTGELFF
CDR3 DNA: TGCAGTGCCTCCCGACTAGCGGGAGGGGTAACCGGGGAGCTGTTTTTT

clone size: .
D gene: .
CDR3 length: 15
V gene: TRBV20-1
J gene: TRBJ1-4
CDR3 protein: CSARDRYGLDEKLFF
CDR3 DNA: TGCAGTGCTAGAGATCGGTACGGGCTGGATGAAAAACTGTTTTTT

clone size: .
D gene: TRBD2
CDR3 length: 19
V gene: TRBV11-2
J gene: TRBJ2-1
CDR3 protein: CASSRQAGTSGLSYNEQFF
CDR3 DNA: TGTGCCAGCAGCCGTCAGGCCGGGACTAGCGGCCTCTCTTACAATGAGCAGTTCTTC

clone size: .
D gene: .
CDR3 length: 12
V gene: TRBV12-3/TRBV12-4
J gene: TRBJ1-2
CDR3 protein: CASSLEQGGYTF
CDR3 DNA: TGTGCCAGCAGTTTAGAACAGGGTGGCTACACCTTC

clone size: few
D gene: .
CDR3 length: 15
V gene: TRBV20-1
J gene: TRBJ1-2
CDR3 protein: CSASARVTSRGGYTF
CDR3 DNA: TGCAGTGCTAGTGCAAGGGTTACATCTCGCGGTGGCTACACCTTC

clone size: .
D gene: .
CDR3 length: 12
V gene: TRBV20-1
J gene: TRBJ1-2
CDR3 protein: CSAREQVAGYTF
CDR3 DNA: TGCAGTGCTAGAGAACAGGTGGCTGGCTACACCTTC

clone size: .
D gene: TRBD2
CDR3 length: 17
V gene: TRBV15
J gene: TRBJ2-3
CDR3 protein: CATSKRAGGPSTDTQYF
CDR3 DNA: TGTGCCACCAGCAAAAGAGCGGGAGGCCCTAGCACAGATACGCAGTATTTT

clone size: .
D gene: .
CDR3 length: 12
V gene: TRBV29-1
J gene: TRBJ2-2
CDR3 protein: CSGWDRTGELFF
CDR3 DNA: TGCAGCGGATGGGACCGTACCGGGGAGCTGTTTTTT

clone size: .
D gene: TRBD1
CDR3 length: 12
V gene: TRBV7-3
J gene: TRBJ2-2
CDR3 protein: CASGTGSGELFF
CDR3 DNA: TGTGCCAGCGGGACAGGGTCCGGGGAGCTGTTTTTT

clone size: .
D gene: TRBD1
CDR3 length: 19
V gene: TRBV9
J gene: TRBJ2-6
CDR3 protein: CASSVEKTGATPGANVLTF
CDR3 DNA: TGTGCCAGCAGCGTAGAAAAGACAGGGGCGACCCCTGGGGCCAACGTCCTGACTTTC

clone size: .
D gene: TRBD1
CDR3 length: 15
V gene: TRBV20-1
J gene: TRBJ2-5
CDR3 protein: CSAPRRTGLQETQYF
CDR3 DNA: TGCAGTGCTCCGAGAAGGACAGGGCTACAAGAGACCCAGTACTTC

clone size: few
D gene: .
CDR3 length: 13
V gene: TRBV3-1
J gene: TRBJ1-5
CDR3 protein: CASSGDTNQPQHF
CDR3 DNA: TGTGCCAGCAGCGGGGACACTAATCAGCCCCAGCATTTT

clone size: .
D gene: .
CDR3 length: 13
V gene: TRBV5-1
J gene: TRBJ2-1
CDR3 protein: CASSLLSDNEQFF
CDR3 DNA: TGCGCCAGCAGCTTGTTGAGTGACAATGAGCAGTTCTTC

clone size: many
D gene: TRBD2
CDR3 length: 15
V gene: TRBV7-9
J gene: TRBJ2-1
CDR3 protein: CASSQGTSGPTSQFF
CDR3 DNA: TGTGCCAGCAGCCAGGGGACTAGCGGGCCGACTTCGCAGTTCTTC

clone size: few
D gene: .
CDR3 length: 17
V gene: TRBV20-1
J gene: TRBJ2-3
CDR3 protein: CSAQVVIGQGSTDTQYF
CDR3 DNA: TGCAGTGCCCAAGTAGTTATCGGGCAGGGTAGCACAGATACGCAGTATTTT

clone size: .
D gene: TRBD1
CDR3 length: 15
V gene: TRBV12-3/TRBV12-4
J gene: TRBJ2-3
CDR3 protein: CASSPTGGRTDTQYF
CDR3 DNA: TGTGCCAGCAGTCCGACAGGGGGTCGGACAGATACGCAGTATTTT

clone size: .
D gene: TRBD1
CDR3 length: 13
V gene: TRBV20-1
J gene: TRBJ1-1
CDR3 protein: CSAPRTGNTEAFF
CDR3 DNA: TGCAGTGCCCCCAGGACAGGGAACACTGAAGCTTTCTTT

clone size: few
D gene: .
CDR3 length: 12
V gene: TRBV10-3
J gene: TRBJ2-2
CDR3 protein: CAARQATGELFF
CDR3 DNA: TGTGCCGCCAGACAGGCCACCGGGGAGCTGTTTTTT

clone size: .
D gene: .
CDR3 length: 14
V gene: TRBV3-1
J gene: TRBJ1-6
CDR3 protein: CASSQDITGSPLHF
CDR3 DNA: TGTGCCAGCAGCCAAGATATAACGGGCTCACCCCTCCACTTT

clone size: many
D gene: .
CDR3 length: 17
V gene: TRBV29-1
J gene: TRBJ1-1
CDR3 protein: CSVGEGWGFVENTEAFF
CDR3 DNA: TGCAGCGTTGGGGAGGGCTGGGGGTTCGTAGAGAACACTGAAGCTTTCTTT

clone size: .
D gene: TRBD1
CDR3 length: 14
V gene: TRBV29-1
J gene: TRBJ1-5
CDR3 protein: CSAAQGKSNQPQHF
CDR3 DNA: TGCAGCGCTGCACAGGGGAAGAGCAATCAGCCCCAGCATTTT

clone size: many
D gene: TRBD2
CDR3 length: 14
V gene: TRBV20-1
J gene: TRBJ2-3
CDR3 protein: CSARDRGGSDTQYF
CDR3 DNA: TGCAGTGCTAGAGATCGGGGGGGCTCAGATACGCAGTATTTT

clone size: many
D gene: TRBD2
CDR3 length: 17
V gene: TRBV5-1
J gene: TRBJ2-2
CDR3 protein: CASSLTLAGPNTGELFF
CDR3 DNA: TGCGCCAGCAGTTTAACGCTAGCGGGGCCGAACACCGGGGAGCTGTTTTTT

clone size: many
D gene: .
CDR3 length: 13
V gene: TRBV15
J gene: TRBJ2-2
CDR3 protein: CATTKYSGGELFF
CDR3 DNA: TGTGCCACCACAAAGTACAGCGGTGGGGAGCTGTTTTTT

clone size: few
D gene: TRBD2
CDR3 length: 16
V gene: TRBV20-1
J gene: TRBJ2-3
CDR3 protein: CSDRSGLAGRADTQYF
CDR3 DNA: TGCAGTGATAGATCGGGACTAGCGGGACGGGCAGATACGCAGTATTTT

clone size: once
D gene: .
CDR3 length: 13
V gene: TRBV5-1
J gene: TRBJ1-1
CDR3 protein: CASSPEIGTEAFF
CDR3 DNA: TGCGCCAGCAGCCCAGAAATAGGCACTGAAGCTTTCTTT

clone size: few
D gene: .
CDR3 length: 14
V gene: TRBV6-1
J gene: TRBJ1-2
CDR3 protein: CASSEDGGSYGYTF
CDR3 DNA: TGTGCCAGCAGTGAAGATGGAGGGAGCTATGGCTACACCTTC

clone size: few
D gene: TRBD1
CDR3 length: 14
V gene: TRBV10-3
J gene: TRBJ1-1
CDR3 protein: CAISGRDSGTEAFF
CDR3 DNA: TGTGCCATCAGTGGCCGGGACAGCGGCACTGAAGCTTTCTTT

clone size: .
D gene: TRBD2
CDR3 length: 16
V gene: TRBV5-1
J gene: TRBJ2-3
CDR3 protein: CASSASGTSLADTQYF
CDR3 DNA: TGCGCCAGCAGCGCCTCCGGGACTAGTCTCGCAGATACGCAGTATTTT

clone size: few
D gene: TRBD2
CDR3 length: 16
V gene: TRBV20-1
J gene: TRBJ2-5
CDR3 protein: CSAAPGLAELQETQYF
CDR3 DNA: TGCAGTGCCGCCCCGGGACTAGCGGAACTGCAAGAGACCCAGTACTTC

clone size: few
D gene: .
CDR3 length: 16
V gene: TRBV6-5
J gene: TRBJ1-6
CDR3 protein: CASSYVRQPQNSPLHF
CDR3 DNA: TGTGCCAGCAGTTACGTGAGACAGCCCCAGAATTCACCCCTCCACTTT

clone size: .
D gene: TRBD1
CDR3 length: 21
V gene: TRBV28
J gene: TRBJ1-1
CDR3 protein: CASSLRPFDLQGARLNTEAFF
CDR3 DNA: TGTGCCAGCAGTTTAAGGCCCTTTGACTTGCAGGGGGCGCGTTTGAACACTGAAGCTTTCTTT

clone size: few
D gene: TRBD2
CDR3 length: 16
V gene: TRBV4-1
J gene: TRBJ2-3
CDR3 protein: CASSQDSSGSPDTQYF
CDR3 DNA: TGCGCCAGCAGCCAAGATTCTAGCGGGAGTCCAGATACGCAGTATTTT

clone size: many
D gene: .
CDR3 length: 13
V gene: TRBV12-3/TRBV12-4
J gene: TRBJ2-1
CDR3 protein: CASSLVQWHEQFF
CDR3 DNA: TGTGCCAGCAGTTTAGTCCAGTGGCATGAGCAGTTCTTC

clone size: .
D gene: .
CDR3 length: 13
V gene: TRBV20-1
J gene: TRBJ1-1
CDR3 protein: CSASASKGTEAFF
CDR3 DNA: TGCAGTGCTTCCGCTTCCAAGGGGACTGAAGCTTTCTTT

clone size: many
D gene: .
CDR3 length: 13
V gene: TRBV5-1
J gene: TRBJ2-1
CDR3 protein: CASSFTYSAEQFF
CDR3 DNA: TGCGCCAGCAGTTTTACGTATTCTGCTGAGCAGTTCTTC

clone size: .
D gene: TRBD1
CDR3 length: 20
V gene: TRBV27
J gene: TRBJ2-4
CDR3 protein: CASSLWRRGHRGQGKNIQYF
CDR3 DNA: TGTGCCAGCAGTTTATGGCGACGAGGCCACAGGGGCCAGGGCAAAAACATTCAGTACTTC

clone size: .
D gene: .
CDR3 length: 15
V gene: TRBV28
J gene: TRBJ2-1
CDR3 protein: CASSSRHGGSDEQFF
CDR3 DNA: TGTGCCAGCAGTTCTCGCCATGGGGGGAGCGATGAGCAGTTCTTC

clone size: few
D gene: .
CDR3 length: 13
V gene: TRBV12-3/TRBV12-4
J gene: TRBJ2-1
CDR3 protein: CASSFLGAGEQFF
CDR3 DNA: TGTGCCAGCAGTTTTCTGGGGGCCGGTGAGCAGTTCTTC

clone size: .
D gene: TRBD1
CDR3 length: 13
V gene: TRBV28
J gene: TRBJ1-5
CDR3 protein: CASSVQGVQPQHF
CDR3 DNA: TGTGCCAGCAGCGTACAGGGGGTTCAGCCCCAGCATTTT

clone size: .
D gene: TRBD1
CDR3 length: 14
V gene: TRBV5-1
J gene: TRBJ2-5
CDR3 protein: CASSHGGQQETQYF
CDR3 DNA: TGCGCCAGCAGCCATGGGGGACAGCAAGAGACCCAGTACTTC

clone size: many
D gene: .
CDR3 length: 10
V gene: TRBV10-3
J gene: TRBJ1-5
CDR3 protein: CAISLQPQHF
CDR3 DNA: TGTGCCATCAGTCTCCAGCCCCAGCATTTT

clone size: many
D gene: .
CDR3 length: 14
V gene: TRBV12-3/TRBV12-4
J gene: TRBJ1-1
CDR3 protein: CASSLVQKNTEAFF
CDR3 DNA: TGTGCCAGCAGTTTAGTGCAGAAGAACACTGAAGCTTTCTTT

clone size: .
D gene: TRBD1
CDR3 length: 12
V gene: TRBV29-1
J gene: TRBJ1-2
CDR3 protein: CSAPDRYNGYTF
CDR3 DNA: TGCAGCGCCCCGGACAGGTATAATGGCTACACCTTC

clone size: few
D gene: .
CDR3 length: 12
V gene: TRBV15
J gene: TRBJ2-3
CDR3 protein: CATSQDTDTQYF
CDR3 DNA: TGTGCCACCAGCCAAGACACAGATACGCAGTATTTT

clone size: few
D gene: .
CDR3 length: 16
V gene: TRBV10-3
J gene: TRBJ2-5
CDR3 protein: CAIRGDSEWGQETQYF
CDR3 DNA: TGTGCCATCAGAGGAGACAGCGAATGGGGCCAAGAGACCCAGTACTTC

clone size: .
D gene: .
CDR3 length: 16
V gene: TRBV19
J gene: TRBJ2-2
CDR3 protein: CASTPGEGLWTGELFF
CDR3 DNA: TGTGCCAGTACGCCAGGGGAGGGTTTGTGGACCGGGGAGCTGTTTTTT

clone size: few
D gene: TRBD2
CDR3 length: 17
V gene: TRBV20-1
J gene: TRBJ2-3
CDR3 protein: CSARDHLAGILPDTQYF
CDR3 DNA: TGCAGTGCTAGAGATCATCTAGCGGGGATACTTCCAGATACGCAGTATTTT

clone size: few
D gene: .
CDR3 length: 13
V gene: TRBV6-1
J gene: TRBJ1-2
CDR3 protein: CASSESVSSGYTF
CDR3 DNA: TGTGCCAGCAGTGAATCGGTGTCGAGTGGCTACACCTTC

clone size: .
D gene: TRBD1
CDR3 length: 12
V gene: TRBV20-1
J gene: TRBJ2-5
CDR3 protein: CSVRTGQETQYF
CDR3 DNA: TGCAGTGTCCGGACAGGCCAAGAGACCCAGTACTTC

clone size: many
D gene: TRBD1
CDR3 length: 15
V gene: TRBV5-1
J gene: TRBJ1-6
CDR3 protein: CASSLKTGGNSPLHF
CDR3 DNA: TGCGCCAGCAGCTTGAAGACAGGGGGCAATTCACCCCTCCACTTT

clone size: .
D gene: .
CDR3 length: 14
V gene: TRBV12-3/TRBV12-4
J gene: TRBJ1-1
CDR3 protein: CASSWTRLNTEAFF
CDR3 DNA: TGTGCCAGCAGTTGGACACGACTGAACACTGAAGCTTTCTTT

clone size: .
D gene: .
CDR3 length: 14
V gene: TRBV12-3/TRBV12-4
J gene: TRBJ1-1
CDR3 protein: CASSYWGLNTEAFF
CDR3 DNA: TGTGCCAGCAGTTACTGGGGGCTGAACACTGAAGCTTTCTTT

clone size: .
D gene: .
CDR3 length: 14
V gene: TRBV3-1
J gene: TRBJ2-3
CDR3 protein: CASSQSGGPDTQYF
CDR3 DNA: TGTGCCAGCAGCCAAAGTGGGGGACCTGATACGCAGTATTTT

clone size: few
D gene: TRBD1
CDR3 length: 13
V gene: TRBV7-6
J gene: TRBJ2-1
CDR3 protein: CASSIQGVSEQFF
CDR3 DNA: TGTGCCAGCAGCATACAGGGGGTGAGTGAGCAGTTCTTC

clone size: few
D gene: TRBD1
CDR3 length: 15
V gene: TRBV15
J gene: TRBJ2-5
CDR3 protein: CATSRGTGPQETQYF
CDR3 DNA: TGTGCCACCAGCAGGGGGACAGGCCCACAAGAGACCCAGTACTTC

clone size: once
D gene: TRBD2
CDR3 length: 19
V gene: TRBV12-3/TRBV12-4
J gene: TRBJ2-1
CDR3 protein: CACSFEGNSGLSSYNEQFF
CDR3 DNA: TGTGCCTGCAGTTTCGAGGGGAATAGCGGGCTGAGCTCCTACAATGAGCAGTTCTTC